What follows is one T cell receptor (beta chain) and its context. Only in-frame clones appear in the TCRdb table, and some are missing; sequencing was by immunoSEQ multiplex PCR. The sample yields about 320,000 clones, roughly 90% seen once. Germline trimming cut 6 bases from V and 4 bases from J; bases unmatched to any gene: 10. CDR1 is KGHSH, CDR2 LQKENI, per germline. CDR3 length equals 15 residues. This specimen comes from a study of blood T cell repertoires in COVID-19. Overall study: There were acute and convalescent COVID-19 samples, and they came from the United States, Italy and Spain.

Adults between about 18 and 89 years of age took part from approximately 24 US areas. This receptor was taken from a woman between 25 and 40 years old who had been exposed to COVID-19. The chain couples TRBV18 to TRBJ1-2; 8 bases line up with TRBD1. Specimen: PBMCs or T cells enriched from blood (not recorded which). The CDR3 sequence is CASSAQPGQVYGYTF. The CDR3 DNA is TGTGCCAGCTCCGCACAACCGGGACAGGTCTATGGCTACACCTTC.